The clone carrying this TCR beta chain has a handful of counts. The sample belongs to a study of T cells in Graves' hyperthyroidism and ophthalmopathy. Patients were aged 18 to 65, had disease duration under 2 months, and had newly diagnosed hyperthyroidism. Diagnostic assessment was based on clinical symptoms, serum thyroxine and TRAb, thyroid ultrasound and orbital computed tomography. The PBMCs had their origin in roughly 9.4 ml of fresh peripheral blood. Authors of the study amplified TCR beta CDR3 regions from RNA transcripts. Initially, a first-round RT-PCR of the TCR CDR3 employed the HTBI primer set. Via MiXCR, TCRdb re-called the multiplex PCR reads, giving one row per CDR3 protein. There are some 560,000 distinct CDR3 sequences in the sample; around 15% occur only once, and approximately 15% lies in the top ten. The receptor comes from a woman between 40 and 55 years old with Graves' hyperthyroidism. The sequencing input was blood.

The CDR3 DNA reads as TGTGCCAGTGGGCACAGAGGACTAGCGGGAGGGGGTGAGCAGTTCTTC. Its protein product is CASGHRGLAGGGEQFF. V and J are TRBV19 and TRBJ2-1, with 15 positions matching TRBD2. The CDR3 is made up of 16 amino acids. V lost 8 bases to trimming and J lost 9 bases; unmatched junction nucleotides: 11. CDR1 LNHDA and CDR2 SQIVND come from the germline V gene (reference sequence).